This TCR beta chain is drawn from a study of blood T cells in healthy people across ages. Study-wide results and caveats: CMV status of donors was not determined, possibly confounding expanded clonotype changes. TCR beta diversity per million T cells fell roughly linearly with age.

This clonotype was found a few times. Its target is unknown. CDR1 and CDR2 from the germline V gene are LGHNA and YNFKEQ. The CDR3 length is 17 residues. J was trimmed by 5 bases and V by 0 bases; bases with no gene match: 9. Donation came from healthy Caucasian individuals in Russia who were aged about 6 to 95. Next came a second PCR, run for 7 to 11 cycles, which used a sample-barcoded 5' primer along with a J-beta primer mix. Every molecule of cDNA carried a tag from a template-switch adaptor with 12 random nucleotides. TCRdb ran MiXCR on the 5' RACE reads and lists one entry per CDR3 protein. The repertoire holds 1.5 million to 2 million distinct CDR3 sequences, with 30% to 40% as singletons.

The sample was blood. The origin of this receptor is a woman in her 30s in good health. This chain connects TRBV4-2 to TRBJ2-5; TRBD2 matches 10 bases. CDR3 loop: CASSQDPSGRAGETQYF. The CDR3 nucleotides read TGTGCCAGCAGCCAAGATCCGAGCGGGAGGGCCGGGGAGACCCAGTACTTC.